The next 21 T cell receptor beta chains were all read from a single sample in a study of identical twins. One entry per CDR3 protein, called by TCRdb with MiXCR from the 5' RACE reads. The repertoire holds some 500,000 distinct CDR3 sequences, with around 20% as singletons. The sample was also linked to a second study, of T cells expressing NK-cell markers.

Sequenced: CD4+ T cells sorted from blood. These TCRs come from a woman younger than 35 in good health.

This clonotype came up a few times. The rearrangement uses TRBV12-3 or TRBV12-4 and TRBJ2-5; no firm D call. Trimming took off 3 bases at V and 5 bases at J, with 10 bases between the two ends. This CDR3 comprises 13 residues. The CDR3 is CASSLAQLETQYF. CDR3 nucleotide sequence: TGTGCCAGCAGTTTGGCACAGTTGGAGACCCAGTACTTC.

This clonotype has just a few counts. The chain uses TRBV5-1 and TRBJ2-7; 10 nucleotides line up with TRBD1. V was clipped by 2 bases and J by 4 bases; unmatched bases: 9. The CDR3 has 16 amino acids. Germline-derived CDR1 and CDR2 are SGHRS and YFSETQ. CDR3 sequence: CASSFRDRGLSYEQYF. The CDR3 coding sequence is TGCGCCAGCAGCTTCCGGGACAGGGGTTTGAGTTACGAGCAGTACTTC.

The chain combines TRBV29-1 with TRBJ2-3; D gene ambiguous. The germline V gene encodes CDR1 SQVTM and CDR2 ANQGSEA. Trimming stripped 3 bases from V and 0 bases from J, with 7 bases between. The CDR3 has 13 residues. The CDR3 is CSVDLASTDTQYF. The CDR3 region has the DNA TGCAGCGTTGACCTCGCGAGCACAGATACGCAGTATTTT.

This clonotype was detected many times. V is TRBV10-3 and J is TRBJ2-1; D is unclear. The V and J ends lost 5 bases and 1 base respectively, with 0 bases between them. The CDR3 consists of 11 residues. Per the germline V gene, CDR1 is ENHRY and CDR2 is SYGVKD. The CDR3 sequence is CAISSYNEQFF. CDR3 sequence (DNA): TGTGCCATCAGTTCCTACAATGAGCAGTTCTTC.

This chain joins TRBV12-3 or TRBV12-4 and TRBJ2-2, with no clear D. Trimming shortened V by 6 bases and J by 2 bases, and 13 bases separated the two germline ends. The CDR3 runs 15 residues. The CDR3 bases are TGTGCCAGCAGCAGCTACCCCCGCAACACCGGGGAGCTGTTTTTT. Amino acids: CASSSYPRNTGELFF.

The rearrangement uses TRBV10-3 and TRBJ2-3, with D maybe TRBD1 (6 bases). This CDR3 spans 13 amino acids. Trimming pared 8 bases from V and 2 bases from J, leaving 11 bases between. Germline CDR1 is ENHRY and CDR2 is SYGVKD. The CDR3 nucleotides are TGTGCCATCGGGGGCCCCAACACAGATACGCAGTATTTT. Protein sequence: CAIGGPNTDTQYF.

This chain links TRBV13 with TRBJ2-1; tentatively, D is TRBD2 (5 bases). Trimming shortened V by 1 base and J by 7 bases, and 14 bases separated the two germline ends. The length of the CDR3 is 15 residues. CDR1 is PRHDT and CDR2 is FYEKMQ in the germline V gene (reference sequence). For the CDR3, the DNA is TGTGCCAGCAGCTTAGCTTACTGGACTGCGAATGAGCAGTTCTTC. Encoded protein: CASSLAYWTANEQFF.

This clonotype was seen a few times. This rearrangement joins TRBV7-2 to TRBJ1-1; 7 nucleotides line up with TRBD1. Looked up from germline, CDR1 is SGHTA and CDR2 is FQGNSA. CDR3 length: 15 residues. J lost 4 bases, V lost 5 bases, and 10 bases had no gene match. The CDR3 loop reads CASSPAQGSGTEAFF. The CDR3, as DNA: TGTGCCAGCAGCCCAGCACAGGGGTCGGGCACTGAAGCTTTCTTT.

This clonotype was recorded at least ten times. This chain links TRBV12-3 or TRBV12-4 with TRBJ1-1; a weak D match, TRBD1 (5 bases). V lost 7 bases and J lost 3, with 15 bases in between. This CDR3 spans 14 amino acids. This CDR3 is CASIPGPRDTEAFF. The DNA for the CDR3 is TGTGCCAGCATTCCGGGGCCGAGGGACACTGAAGCTTTCTTT.

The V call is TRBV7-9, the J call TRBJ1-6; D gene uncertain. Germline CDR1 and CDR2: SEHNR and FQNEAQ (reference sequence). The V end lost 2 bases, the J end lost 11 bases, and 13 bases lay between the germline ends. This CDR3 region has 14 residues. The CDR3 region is CASSLTGVGAPLHF. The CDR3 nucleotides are TGTGCCAGCAGCTTAACTGGGGTAGGCGCACCCCTCCACTTT.

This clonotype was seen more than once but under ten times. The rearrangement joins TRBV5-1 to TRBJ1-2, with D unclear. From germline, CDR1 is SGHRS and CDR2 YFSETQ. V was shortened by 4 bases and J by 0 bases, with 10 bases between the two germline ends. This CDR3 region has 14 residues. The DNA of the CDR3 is TGCGCCAGCAGCCCAAATACAGCTAACTATGGCTACACCTTC. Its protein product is CASSPNTANYGYTF.

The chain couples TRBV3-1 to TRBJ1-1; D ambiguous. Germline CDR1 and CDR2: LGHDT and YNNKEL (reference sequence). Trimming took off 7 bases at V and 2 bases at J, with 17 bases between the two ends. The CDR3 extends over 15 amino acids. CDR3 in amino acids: CASTSYGGRNTEAFF. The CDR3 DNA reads TGTGCCAGCACCTCCTATGGCGGCAGAAACACTGAAGCTTTCTTT.

CDR3 residues: CASSVLTGQETQYF. CDR3 DNA: TGTGCCAGCAGCGTCCTGACCGGACAGGAGACCCAGTACTTC. The chain has TRBV11-2 and TRBJ2-5; D possibly corresponds to TRBD1 (6 bases). The CDR3 runs 14 residues. Germline CDR1 SGHAT, CDR2 FQNNGV. V lost 5 bases to trimming and J lost 5 bases, with 15 bases between them.

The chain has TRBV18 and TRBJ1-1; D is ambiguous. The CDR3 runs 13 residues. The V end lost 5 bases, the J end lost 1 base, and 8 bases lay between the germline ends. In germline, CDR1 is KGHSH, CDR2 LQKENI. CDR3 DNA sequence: TGTGCCAGCTCAACACACGGGAACACTGAAGCTTTCTTT. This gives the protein CASSTHGNTEAFF.

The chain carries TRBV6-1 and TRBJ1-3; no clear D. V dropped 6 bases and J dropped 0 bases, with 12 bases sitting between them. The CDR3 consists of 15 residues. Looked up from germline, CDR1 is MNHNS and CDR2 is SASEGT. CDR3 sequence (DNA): TGTGCCAGCAGGCGGTCTAGAAGCTCTGGAAACACCATATATTTT. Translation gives CASRRSRSSGNTIYF.

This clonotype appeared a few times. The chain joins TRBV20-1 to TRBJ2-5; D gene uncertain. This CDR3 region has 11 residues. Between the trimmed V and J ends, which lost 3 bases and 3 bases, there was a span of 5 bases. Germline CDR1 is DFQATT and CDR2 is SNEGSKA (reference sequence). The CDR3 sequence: CSASAEETQYF. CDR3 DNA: TGCAGTGCTAGCGCTGAAGAGACCCAGTACTTC.

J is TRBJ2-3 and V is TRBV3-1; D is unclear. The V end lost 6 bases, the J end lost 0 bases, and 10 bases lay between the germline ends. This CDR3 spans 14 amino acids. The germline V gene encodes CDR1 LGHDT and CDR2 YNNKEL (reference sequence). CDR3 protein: CASSHRISTDTQYF. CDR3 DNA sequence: TGTGCCAGCAGTCATCGGATTAGCACAGATACGCAGTATTTT.

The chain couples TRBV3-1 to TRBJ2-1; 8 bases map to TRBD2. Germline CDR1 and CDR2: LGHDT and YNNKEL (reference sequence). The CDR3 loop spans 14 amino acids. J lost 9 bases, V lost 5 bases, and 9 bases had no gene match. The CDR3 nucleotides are TGTGCCAGCAGCTTCAGCTCGGGAGGGGTTGAGCAGTTCTTC. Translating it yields CASSFSSGGVEQFF.

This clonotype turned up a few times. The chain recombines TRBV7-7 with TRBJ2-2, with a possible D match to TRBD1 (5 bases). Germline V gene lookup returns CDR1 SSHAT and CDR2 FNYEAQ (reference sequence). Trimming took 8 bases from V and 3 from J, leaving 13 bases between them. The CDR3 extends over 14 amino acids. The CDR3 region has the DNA TGTGCCAGCCGGGCAGGGAAACACACCGGGGAGCTGTTTTTT. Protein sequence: CASRAGKHTGELFF. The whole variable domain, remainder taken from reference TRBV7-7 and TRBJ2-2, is GAGVSQSPRYKVTKRGQDVTLRCDPISSHATLYWYQQALGQGPEFLTYFNYEAQPDKSGLPSDRFSAERPEGSISTLTIQRTEQRDSAMYRCASRAGKHTGELFFGEGSRLTVL.

The CDR3 DNA reads TGCGCCAGCAGCTTGTCTACAGGGGAAAGGGAGCTGTTTTTT. Protein product: CASSLSTGERELFF. This chain links TRBV5-1 with TRBJ2-2, with 7 nucleotides matching TRBD1. The CDR3 sequence is 14 residues long. Germline CDR1 SGHRS, CDR2 YFSETQ. The junction had 6 bases not matched to a gene; V was cut back by 1 base and J by 9 bases. Using reference TRBV5-1 and TRBJ2-2 for the parts outside the CDR3, the full variable domain is KAGVTQTPRYLIKTRGQQVTLSCSPISGHRSVSWYQQTPGQGLQFLFEYFSETQRNKGNFPGRFSGRQFSNSRSEMNVSTLELGDSALYLCASSLSTGERELFFGEGSRLTVL.

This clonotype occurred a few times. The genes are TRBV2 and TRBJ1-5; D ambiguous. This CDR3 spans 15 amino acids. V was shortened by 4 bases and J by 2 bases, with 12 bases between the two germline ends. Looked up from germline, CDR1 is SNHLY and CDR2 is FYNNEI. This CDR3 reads CASSVEGGRNQPQHF. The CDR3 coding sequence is TGTGCCAGCAGTGTAGAGGGTGGGCGCAATCAGCCCCAGCATTTT. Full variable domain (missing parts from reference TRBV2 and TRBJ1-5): EPEVTQTPSHQVTQMGQEVILRCVPISNHLYFYWYRQILGQKVEFLVSFYNNEISEKSEIFDDQFSVERPDGSNFTLKIRSTKLEDSAMYFCASSVEGGRNQPQHFGDGTRLSIL.